This TCR beta chain comes out of a study of cytomegalovirus exposure and HLA in healthy donors. Study-level findings and limits: It was reportedly the case that the classifier diagnosed cytomegalovirus status with high specificity and sensitivity. Most TCRs appeared rarely, but some public TCRs recurred in many donors. Among immune exposure information, only CMV serostatus was available.

Donors sampled were nominally healthy, though unrecorded immune exposures were likely. Comment on this clone: Its cognate antigen is unknown.

Primers for the PCR totalled 60 Vbeta and 13 Jbeta. Here immunoSEQ multiplex PCR was the method, and the copy in TCRdb shows in-frame clones only, minus some. Among about 100,000 clones listed, 65% to 75% were seen once. V dropped 7 bases and J dropped 3; count of bases not matched to a gene: 11. The CDR3 runs to 16 residues. Per the germline V gene, CDR1 is SGHTA and CDR2 is FQGNSA. This TCR was recovered from a woman younger than 35 in good health and CMV-seropositive. Material for sequencing was PBMCs. The rearrangement joins TRBV7-2 to TRBJ2-2; 7 nucleotides match TRBD2. CDR3 loop: CASINRGRVDTGELFF. In DNA form, the CDR3 reads TGTGCCAGCATTAACCGGGGGAGGGTGGACACCGGGGAGCTGTTTTTT.